Listed below are T cell receptor beta chains from one sample, sequenced in a study of T cells after yellow fever vaccination. Via MiXCR, TCRdb re-called the 5' RACE reads, giving one row per CDR3 protein. The sample lists 100,000 to 150,000 distinct CDR3 sequences; approximately 7% were seen once. The sequencing here drew on CD4+ T cells sorted from PBMCs, taken 10 to 11 days after the first yellow fever vaccination. The receptors stem from a man aged 18-30 years who received the YFV17D yellow fever vaccine. The CDR3 runs from the conserved cysteine through the conserved F or W. The D gene is left open where the match is weak. Clone size is stated in some rows and not others, as once, few, many or a class when expanded.

size	D	V	J	DNA	CDR3
many	-	TRBV9	TRBJ2-5	TGTGCCAGCAGCGTAGGAACGGGCGGTGGGACCCAGTACTTC	CASSVGTGGGTQYF
few	-	TRBV7-9	TRBJ2-5	TGTGCCAGCAGCTTTGGGCCCCAAGAGACCCAGTACTTC	CASSFGPQETQYF
many	-	TRBV7-2	TRBJ2-1	TGTGCCAGCAGCGAATCGGGTATCGAGGCCTTCTTC	CASSESGIEAFF
many	-	TRBV6-2/TRBV6-3	TRBJ1-5	TGTGCCAGCAGCGGGAGGGGGGACAATCAGCCCCAGCATTTT	CASSGRGDNQPQHF
many	TRBD2	TRBV12-3/TRBV12-4	TRBJ2-7	TGTGCCAGCAGTTGGGGGGGACTAGCGGTCTCCTACGAGCAGTACTTC	CASSWGGLAVSYEQYF
-	-	TRBV7-9	TRBJ2-1	TGTGCCAGCAGTCCGCCGGGGCCCAATGAGCAGTTCTTC	CASSPPGPNEQFF
many	-	TRBV21-1	TRBJ2-3	TGTGCCAGCAGCAAAGAGACAGCGGGGATCACAGATACGCAGTATTTT	CASSKETAGITDTQYF
many	TRBD1	TRBV11-2	TRBJ1-5	TGTGCCAGCAGCTTAATGTCAGGGGGACAGCCCCAGCATTTT	CASSLMSGGQPQHF
-	-	TRBV7-2	TRBJ2-7	TGTGCCAGCAGCTTAGCAGGGCTGGGGGAGCAGTACTTC	CASSLAGLGEQYF
-	TRBD2	TRBV5-1	TRBJ2-1	TGCGCCAGTACGCTATACTCGACTAGCGGGGGGGCCAATGAGCAGTTCTTC	CASTLYSTSGGANEQFF
many	TRBD1	TRBV12-3/TRBV12-4	TRBJ1-1	TGTGCCAGCAGAGCTGGGACAGGGGGTGAAGCTTTCTTT	CASRAGTGGEAFF
many	-	TRBV12-5	TRBJ2-5	TGTGCTAGTGGTTATCAAACAGGGCCCCAAGAGACCCAGTACTTC	CASGYQTGPQETQYF
many	-	TRBV20-1	TRBJ2-1	TGCAGTGCCCCACCCTGGCCTCCTCCTTCCTACAATGAGCAGTTCTTC	CSAPPWPPPSYNEQFF
many	TRBD2	TRBV5-6	TRBJ2-5	TGTGCCAGCAGTCCGACTAGCGGGGGGATACAGACCCAGTACTTC	CASSPTSGGIQTQYF
many	-	TRBV4-3	TRBJ2-2	TGCGCCAGCAGCCAAGAGGGGGGCACCGGGGAGCTGTTTTTT	CASSQEGGTGELFF
many	-	TRBV6-2/TRBV6-3	TRBJ1-2	TGTGCCAGCAGCTTCAGGGAAAACTATGGCTACACCTTC	CASSFRENYGYTF
many	-	TRBV7-2	TRBJ2-7	TGTGCCAGCAGCCCAGAGTCGGGGGTACACGAGCAGTACTTC	CASSPESGVHEQYF
many	-	TRBV29-1	TRBJ2-1	TGCAGCGTTGCACAGAGCAATGAGCAGTTCTTC	CSVAQSNEQFF
many	-	TRBV12-3/TRBV12-4	TRBJ2-3	TGTGCCAGCGAGGGGGGGCCTGCAGATACGCAGTATTTT	CASEGGPADTQYF
-	-	TRBV11-2	TRBJ2-5	TGTGCCAGCAGCAAGACGCTGGGGGAGACCCAGTACTTC	CASSKTLGETQYF
few	TRBD1	TRBV5-1	TRBJ1-6	TGCGCCAGCAGCATAGACAGGGGAAATTCACCCCTCCACTTT	CASSIDRGNSPLHF
-	-	TRBV5-1	TRBJ2-5	TGCGCCAGCAGCTCCTCAGGGGGGGTCCAAGAGACCCAGTACTTC	CASSSSGGVQETQYF
many	TRBD1	TRBV9	TRBJ1-6	TGTGCCAGCAGCGTAAGGGACAGACCACCCCTCCACTTT	CASSVRDRPPLHF
few	-	TRBV28	TRBJ2-1	TGTGCCAGCACCATATCGAGGGTCAATGAGCAGTTCTTC	CASTISRVNEQFF
many	-	TRBV7-2	TRBJ2-5	TGTGCCAGCAGCTTAGGACAGTTCCAAGAGACCCAGTACTTC	CASSLGQFQETQYF
many	-	TRBV5-1	TRBJ2-3	TGCGCCAGCGGTCTAACAGGAATCACAGATACGCAGTATTTT	CASGLTGITDTQYF
few	-	TRBV3-1	TRBJ2-7	TGTGCCAGCAGCCAAGATAGCCTCAAGGGGCGTGGGCAGTACTTC	CASSQDSLKGRGQYF
many	-	TRBV18	TRBJ2-3	TGTGCCAGCTCACCACCAGTTTCTGGGGGGACAGATACGCAGTATTTT	CASSPPVSGGTDTQYF
many	-	TRBV7-2	TRBJ2-7	TGTGCCAGCAGCTTAACAGGGTTAGTCTACGAGCAGTACTTC	CASSLTGLVYEQYF
many	-	TRBV7-2	TRBJ1-2	TGTGCCATCCAAGACCTCAACGGCTACACCTTC	CAIQDLNGYTF
many	-	TRBV6-1	TRBJ1-5	TGTGCCAGCAGTCAACAAGATAGCAATCAGCCCCAGCAATTT	CASSQQDSNQPQQF
many	TRBD2	TRBV7-2	TRBJ2-5	TGTGCCAGCAGCCCCCAGGGACTAGCGGGGGAAGAGACCCAGTACTTC	CASSPQGLAGEETQYF
many	-	TRBV20-1	TRBJ2-1	TGCAGGGTCACCGCGGGACTTTTCGCGTTCTTC	CRVTAGLFAFF
many	TRBD2	TRBV10-3	TRBJ2-7	TGTGCCATCAGTGGGACTAGCGGGGGGGCCGGGAGCTCCTACGAGCAGTACTTC	CAISGTSGGAGSSYEQYF
-	-	TRBV6-5	TRBJ1-1	TGTGCCAGCAGTTACGAGGGAAACACTGAAGCTTTCTTT	CASSYEGNTEAFF
few	-	TRBV5-1	TRBJ2-5	TGCGCCAGCAGCTACCTCCCGTTGACGGGACCCCAAGAGACCCAGTACTTC	CASSYLPLTGPQETQYF
many	TRBD2	TRBV3-1	TRBJ2-2	TGTGCCAGCAGCCCTCCGCGGGAGTCCACCGGGGAGCTGTTTTTT	CASSPPRESTGELFF
many	TRBD2	TRBV24-1	TRBJ2-3	TGTGCCACCAGTGACACGCGGGGGTACGGAGATACGCAGTATTTT	CATSDTRGYGDTQYF
many	-	TRBV7-3	TRBJ2-2	TGTGCCAGCAGCCCCCAGGTCGGCGGGACCGGGGAGCTGTTTTTT	CASSPQVGGTGELFF
many	-	TRBV5-1	TRBJ2-3	TGCGCCAGCAGCGCTGGGGTCTCCACAGATACGCAGTATTTT	CASSAGVSTDTQYF
many	TRBD1	TRBV7-7	TRBJ2-5	TGTGCCAGCAGCCAGGGACAGTCCCAAGAGACCCAGTACTTC	CASSQGQSQETQYF
many	-	TRBV5-1	TRBJ2-1	TGCGCCAGCAGCCCTTCGGGGGTCCCTGAGCAGTTCTTC	CASSPSGVPEQFF
many	-	TRBV19	TRBJ1-5	TGTGCCACCCAGGGGACACCCTACAATCAGCCCCAGCATTTT	CATQGTPYNQPQHF